The 26 T cell receptor beta chains in this list originate from one sample, sequenced in a study of blood T cell repertoires in COVID-19. Sequenced by immunoSEQ multiplex PCR; TCRdb stores in-frame clones only, minus some. The sample yields tens of thousands of clones, less than 95% seen once. The sample comprised peripheral blood. The receptors stem from a human donor with active COVID-19. The donor label of this sample is uncertain.

This sequence joins TRBV9 and TRBJ2-3; 9 bases align to TRBD1. The V gene's germline CDR1 is SGDLS and CDR2 YYNGEE. This CDR3 comprises 18 residues. V dropped 0 bases and J dropped 1; count of bases not matched to a gene: 9. CDR3 in DNA: TGTGCCAGCAGCGTAGCTACGGGGACAGGGCAAGGCACAGATACGCAGTATTTT. This codes for CASSVATGTGQGTDTQYF.

The chain links TRBV5-1 to TRBJ2-2; maybe TRBD2 (5 bases). The CDR3 consists of 16 residues. Trimming removed 2 bases from V and 3 bases from J, with 14 bases in between. The germline CDR1 and CDR2 sequences are SGHRS and YFSETQ. Here the CDR3 reads CASSFGIGEDTGELFF. The CDR3 DNA reads TGCGCCAGCAGCTTCGGGATCGGGGAAGACACCGGGGAGCTGTTTTTT.

V usage is TRBV6-5 and J usage is TRBJ1-1, with D possibly matching TRBD1 (5 bases). Germline V CDR1 and CDR2: MNHEY, SVGAGI. This CDR3 spans 11 amino acids. Trimming took 8 bases from V and 7 from J, leaving 11 bases between them. The CDR3 loop reads CASGRDSEAFF. The CDR3 DNA is TGTGCCAGCGGGCGAGACAGTGAAGCTTTCTTT.

The rearrangement links TRBV3-1 (or the pseudogene TRBV3-2) to TRBJ2-1, with TRBD1 matching over 9 bases. V shed 9 bases, J shed 7 bases, and the junction held 4 bases outside the gene matches. The CDR3 covers 12 residues. CDR1 is LGHDT, CDR2 YNNKEL, per germline (reference sequence). The CDR3 DNA reads TGTGCCAGTGGGACAGGGATGAATGAGCAGTTCTTC. Encoded protein: CASGTGMNEQFF.

The chain carries TRBV6-2 or TRBV6-3 and TRBJ2-7; 9 bases are shared with TRBD1. CDR1 and CDR2 (germline): MNHEY, SVGEGT. CDR3 length: 14 residues. With 5 bases clipped from V and 6 bases from J, the junction kept 8 bases outside the gene matches. The CDR3 protein is CASSKDRGIAEQYF. CDR3 DNA: TGTGCCAGCAGTAAGGACAGGGGTATAGCCGAGCAGTACTTC.

The genes are TRBV24-1 and TRBJ1-5; 11 bases are shared with TRBD1. The germline V gene encodes CDR1 KGHDR and CDR2 SFDVKD. With 3 bases clipped from V and 7 bases from J, the junction kept 7 bases outside the gene matches. The CDR3 contains 16 residues. The CDR3, as DNA: TGTGCCACCAGTGATCCGGGACAGGGGGTACAACAGCCCCAGCATTTT. Translating it yields CATSDPGQGVQQPQHF.

The chain is built from TRBV5-1 and TRBJ1-4; 8 bases match TRBD1. J gave up 8 bases and V 4 bases, and 7 bases lay outside the gene matches. The CDR3 runs to 14 residues. Germline V gene lookup returns CDR1 SGHRS and CDR2 YFSETQ. CDR3 residues: CASSPTGALEKLFF. For the CDR3, the DNA is TGCGCCAGCAGCCCGACAGGGGCCCTAGAAAAACTGTTTTTT.

V usage is TRBV19 and J usage is TRBJ1-1; TRBD1 is a possible D gene (6 bases). The CDR3 length is 17 residues. From germline, CDR1 is LNHDA and CDR2 SQIVND (reference sequence). V was pared by 0 bases and J by 3 bases, with 17 bases between. CDR3 DNA sequence: TGTGCCAGTAGTATAGATGAGGGGGACACCGGAGACACTGAAGCTTTCTTT. Protein sequence: CASSIDEGDTGDTEAFF.

The chain is built from TRBV12-3 or TRBV12-4 and TRBJ2-1, with D maybe TRBD1 (7 bases). With 3 bases removed from V and 15 bases from J, the gap between germline ends came to 15 bases. The CDR3 has 12 amino acids. The CDR3 loop reads CASSFGQGDWFF. The CDR3 region has the DNA TGTGCCAGCAGTTTTGGGCAGGGGGACTGGTTCTTC.

The rearrangement joins TRBV4-1 to TRBJ1-2; 7 nucleotides match TRBD1. V lost 3 bases, J lost 1 base, and 11 bases stayed unmatched. CDR1 and CDR2 from the germline V gene are MGHRA and YSYEKL. The CDR3 covers 17 residues. As DNA, the CDR3 is TGCGCCAGCAGCCACATCCGGCGGGACAGAGGTAACTATGGCTACACCTTC. Amino acid sequence: CASSHIRRDRGNYGYTF.

The chain combines TRBV18 with TRBJ1-5, with 7 bases aligning to TRBD1. The germline CDR1 and CDR2 sequences are KGHSH and LQKENI. This CDR3 has 16 residues. The V segment lost 6 bases and the J segment 6 bases; nucleotides outside the gene matches: 14. CDR3 nucleotide sequence: TGTGCCAGCTCTCAGGGGGTACAGGGCGGTGCTCAGCCCCAGCATTTT. This sequence encodes CASSQGVQGGAQPQHF.

V usage is TRBV5-1 and J usage is TRBJ2-5, with 8 bases lining up with TRBD1. Per the germline V gene, CDR1 is SGHRS and CDR2 is YFSETQ. The CDR3 has 15 amino acids. With V trimmed by 2 bases and J by 4 bases, 7 bases remained unmatched. The CDR3 coding sequence is TGCGCCAGCAGCTTCTTCGGGCAGGGGGCAGAGACCCAGTACTTC. Its protein is CASSFFGQGAETQYF.

J is TRBJ2-5 and V is TRBV6-5; no firm D call. With 6 bases removed from V and 5 bases from J, the gap between germline ends came to 13 bases. The CDR3 sequence is 13 residues long. Germline V lookup: CDR1 MNHEY, CDR2 SVGAGI. The CDR3 spells CASSRGIGETQYF. CDR3 DNA sequence: TGTGCCAGCAGCCGTGGTATCGGGGAGACCCAGTACTTC.

This clone is a singleton in its sample. This chain links TRBV19 with TRBJ2-1; no clear D. V was pared by 5 bases and J by 0 bases, with 8 bases between. The V gene's germline CDR1 is LNHDA and CDR2 SQIVND (reference sequence). This CDR3 has 14 amino acids. The DNA of the CDR3 is TGTGCCAGTAGTGTGGAGAGCTCCTACAATGAGCAGTTCTTC. It translates to CASSVESSYNEQFF.

This clone has just one count. The genes are TRBV19 and TRBJ2-5; perhaps TRBD2 as D (6 bases). This CDR3 is 13 amino acids long. The V end was cut by 3 bases, the J end by 5 bases, with 10 bases between. The V gene's germline CDR1 is LNHDA and CDR2 SQIVND (reference sequence). Here the CDR3 reads CASSIYRGETQYF. The CDR3, as DNA: TGTGCCAGTAGTATCTACCGGGGGGAGACCCAGTACTTC.

The chain has TRBV30 and TRBJ2-5; a possible D gene is TRBD1 (5 bases). V lost 0 bases and J 5 bases, leaving 16 bases between the germline ends. The CDR3 is 15 residues long. Germline CDR1 GTSNPN, CDR2 SVGIG (reference sequence). The CDR3: CAWSVGPPCRETQYF. The CDR3 bases are TGTGCCTGGAGTGTGGGGCCACCCTGTCGGGAGACCCAGTACTTC.

The genes are TRBV6-1 and TRBJ1-5, with unresolved D. The V end lost 1 base, the J end lost 6 bases, and 10 bases lay between the germline ends. The CDR3 consists of 14 residues. Germline V gives CDR1 MNHNS, CDR2 SASEGT. The chain's CDR3 is CASSEGGGFQPQHF. The CDR3, as DNA: TGTGCCAGCAGTGAAGGCGGAGGGTTTCAGCCCCAGCATTTT.

The V and J genes are TRBV19 and TRBJ1-4, with D unclear. Germline lookup yields CDR1 LNHDA and CDR2 SQIVND (reference sequence). The CDR3 runs 14 residues. The V end was cut by 7 bases, the J end by 5 bases, with 14 bases between. CDR3 amino acids: CASKELKENEKLFF. The CDR3 DNA follows: TGTGCCAGTAAGGAGTTGAAGGAAAATGAAAAACTGTTTTTT.

J is TRBJ1-4 and V is TRBV3-1 (or the pseudogene TRBV3-2); D gene ambiguous. CDR3 length equals 14 residues. CDR1 and CDR2 (germline): LGHDT, YNNKEL (reference sequence). V was shortened by 0 bases and J by 8 bases, with 10 bases between the two germline ends. The CDR3 spells CASSQDSHGEKLFF. CDR3 nucleotide sequence: TGTGCCAGCAGCCAAGACTCCCACGGGGAAAAACTGTTTTTT.

This chain joins TRBV14 and TRBJ2-7, with a weak D call TRBD1 (6 bases). The length of the CDR3 is 15 residues. Trimming stripped 4 bases from V and 1 base from J, with 14 bases between. The germline CDR1 and CDR2 sequences are SGHDN and FVKESK. In nucleotides, the CDR3 is TGTGCCAGCAGCCCCACGGGACACCTATCCTACGAGCAGTACTTC. Its protein product is CASSPTGHLSYEQYF.

The chain recombines TRBV6-5 with TRBJ1-1; D call uncertain. CDR1 is MNHEY and CDR2 is SVGAGI in the germline V gene. The germline V and J ends were trimmed by 8 bases and 1 base, with 14 bases remaining between them. This CDR3 has 14 residues. As DNA, the CDR3 is TGTGCCAGCGTCCAGGCCATGGGGAACACTGAAGCTTTCTTT. It translates to CASVQAMGNTEAFF.

The chain has TRBV2 and TRBJ1-6, with 7 bases aligning to TRBD1. The CDR3 runs 13 residues. J gave up 6 bases and V 6 bases, and 2 bases lay outside the gene matches. The germline V gene has CDR1 SNHLY and CDR2 FYNNEI. The CDR3 sequence is CASRRDSNSPLHF. The DNA for the CDR3 is TGTGCCAGCAGACGGGACAGTAATTCACCCCTCCACTTT.

The chain combines TRBV9 with TRBJ2-1, with D possibly TRBD2 on 5 matching bases. The CDR3 contains 14 residues. Trimming removed 4 bases from V and 5 bases from J, with 13 bases in between. CDR1 is SGDLS, CDR2 YYNGEE, per germline. DNA of the CDR3: TGTGCCAGCAGCACACCGGACTCGAACAATGAGCAGTTCTTC. Protein product: CASSTPDSNNEQFF.

The CDR3 bases are TGTGCCAGCAGCACCATTAGGGGACAGAACACCGGGGAGCTGTTTTTT. Protein: CASSTIRGQNTGELFF. The J gene is TRBJ2-2, the V gene TRBV11-2; D is perhaps TRBD1 (6 bases). Germline assignment: CDR1 SGHAT and CDR2 FQNNGV. This CDR3 region has 16 residues. Trimming shortened V by 5 bases and J by 1 base, and 14 bases separated the two germline ends.

The V call is TRBV4-2, the J call TRBJ2-5, with TRBD2 matching over 8 bases. Losses at the gene ends were 3 bases for V and 5 bases for J; bases not matched to a gene: 8. The germline gives CDR1 LGHNA, CDR2 YNFKEQ. This CDR3 is 15 amino acids long. Here the CDR3 reads CASSHGGGLGETQYF. The DNA for the CDR3 is TGTGCCAGCAGCCATGGCGGGGGGCTGGGGGAGACCCAGTACTTC.

CDR3 sequence reads: CASSGDGAFF. The CDR3 coding sequence is TGTGCCAGTAGCGGTGACGGGGCTTTCTTT. The V and J genes are TRBV19 and TRBJ1-1; D is ambiguous. Trimming pared 6 bases from V and 11 bases from J, leaving 10 bases between. The CDR3 totals 10 residues. Germline V gives CDR1 LNHDA, CDR2 SQIVND (reference sequence).